This entry lists 17 T cell receptor beta chains sequenced from one sample in a study of T cells in Graves' hyperthyroidism and ophthalmopathy. TCR beta CDR3 regions were amplified from RNA. The HTBI primer set was used in a first-round RT-PCR of the TCR CDR3. TCRdb re-derived calls from the multiplex PCR reads in MiXCR, one entry per CDR3 protein. The data show some 440,000 distinct CDR3 sequences, about 15% seen once. Sequences were obtained from blood. Source of these receptors: a woman between 18 and 29 years old with Graves' hyperthyroidism.

This clonotype was counted many times. The chain has TRBV12-3 or TRBV12-4 and TRBJ2-1, with D tentatively TRBD1 or TRBD2 (5 bases each). The V and J ends lost 3 bases and 4 bases respectively, with 16 bases between them. The CDR3 spans 16 residues. Here the CDR3 reads CASSFSGALGYNEQFF. CDR3 nucleotide sequence: TGTGCCAGCAGTTTTTCCGGGGCGTTGGGGTACAATGAGCAGTTCTTC.

A few counts support this clonotype. CDR3 sequence reads: CASSLEPSNQPQHF. The CDR3 DNA sequence: TGTGCCAGCAGCTTGGAACCCAGCAATCAGCCCCAGCATTTT. The V call is TRBV5-6, the J call TRBJ1-5; no firm D call. CDR1 SGHDT and CDR2 YYEEEE come from the germline V gene. The germline V and J ends were trimmed by 0 bases and 1 base, with 5 bases remaining between them. This CDR3 region has 14 residues.

This clonotype was found many times. The chain has TRBV14 and TRBJ2-7, with 9 bases lining up with TRBD1. Germline assignment: CDR1 SGHDN and CDR2 FVKESK. The V and J ends lost 4 bases and 6 bases, in that order; junction bases with no gene match: 4. The CDR3 runs to 13 residues. Here the CDR3 DNA reads TGTGCCAGCAGCCGCACAGGGGGCGGCGAGCAGTACTTC. The encoded protein is CASSRTGGGEQYF.

This clonotype was counted at least ten times. This sequence joins TRBV18 and TRBJ1-3; D ambiguous. Germline CDR1 is KGHSH and CDR2 is LQKENI. The CDR3 sequence is 13 residues long. Trimming took off 6 bases at V and 3 bases at J, with 9 bases between the two ends. The CDR3 bases are TGTGCCAGCTCCTTGGCGGGTGGAAACACCATATATTTT. Translating gives CASSLAGGNTIYF.

Only a few counts were recorded for this clonotype. The V and J genes are TRBV11-3 and TRBJ2-4; TRBD2 might be the D (6 bases). This CDR3 contains 14 residues. V gave up 4 bases and J gave up 8 bases, with 15 bases separating them. CDR1 and CDR2 (germline): SGHNT, YENEEA. The chain's CDR3 is CASSYRGGGDIQYF. The CDR3 nucleotides read TGTGCCAGCAGCTACCGGGGTGGCGGGGACATTCAGTACTTC.

The chain employs TRBV7-2 and TRBJ2-1, with 9 bases identical to TRBD1. Germline values: CDR1 SGHTA, CDR2 FQGNSA. V was clipped by 4 bases and J by 7 bases; unmatched bases: 8. This CDR3 comprises 15 residues. The CDR3 is CASSWTQGALNEQFF. CDR3 nucleotides: TGTGCCAGCAGCTGGACACAGGGGGCGCTGAATGAGCAGTTCTTC. Full variable domain (remainder filled in from reference TRBV7-2 and TRBJ2-1): GAGVSQSPSNKVTEKGKDVELRCDPISGHTALYWYRQSLGQGLEFLIYFQGNSAPDKSGLPSDRFSAERTGGSVSTLTIQRTQQEDSAVYLCASSWTQGALNEQFFGPGTRLTVL.

In this sample, this clonotype turned up many times. J is TRBJ2-7 and V is TRBV7-2; 8 bases fit TRBD2. The V and J ends lost 5 bases and 0 bases, in that order; junction bases with no gene match: 6. This CDR3 has 15 amino acids. Germline V gene lookup returns CDR1 SGHTA and CDR2 FQGNSA. The DNA for the CDR3 is TGTGCCAGCAGCGTCGCCAGCGGGGGCTCCTACGAGCAGTACTTC. Protein sequence: CASSVASGGSYEQYF.

On this clonotype: This may arise from a read error, as a much more abundant clone is one base away. The chain carries TRBV19 and TRBJ2-1, with 11 bases identical to TRBD2. Germline V gene lookup returns CDR1 LNHDA and CDR2 SQIVND (reference sequence). The CDR3 totals 15 residues. J lost 5 bases, V lost 7 bases, and 7 bases had no gene match. CDR3 coding DNA: TGTGCCAGTACCGTAGCGGGAGGGCCCGACAATGAGCAGTTCTTC. Translating it yields CASTVAGGPDNEQFF.

This clonotype was counted at least ten times. The chain recombines TRBV27 with TRBJ1-4, with D unclear. In germline, CDR1 is MNHEY, CDR2 SMNVEV (reference sequence). CDR3 length: 16 amino acids. Trimming took 4 bases from V and 0 from J, leaving 12 bases between them. The CDR3 coding sequence is TGTGCCAGCAGTTCGTTAGGCGTTGCAACTAATGAAAAACTGTTTTTT. Translation gives CASSSLGVATNEKLFF.

The chain joins TRBV9 to TRBJ1-2, with D maybe TRBD1 (5 bases). Germline-derived CDR1 and CDR2 are SGDLS and YYNGEE. The CDR3 has 16 residues. V was clipped by 0 bases and J by 2 bases, with 14 bases between them. For the CDR3, the DNA is TGTGCCAGCAGCGTAGGAGGGGCAGGGAACAACTATGGCTACACCTTC. Encoded protein: CASSVGGAGNNYGYTF.

This clonotype was picked up many times. V and J are TRBV6-2 or TRBV6-3 and TRBJ1-5; perhaps TRBD1 as D (6 bases). CDR1 and CDR2 (germline): MNHEY, SVGEGT. The CDR3 loop spans 15 amino acids. Trimming left V 2 bases short and J 9 bases short, with 17 bases between. The CDR3 here is CASSYQGSGPGPQHF. The CDR3 DNA follows: TGTGCCAGCAGTTACCAGGGGTCCGGCCCCGGGCCCCAGCATTTT.

This clonotype was counted ten times or more. The chain uses TRBV18 and TRBJ1-5; no clear D. The V end was cut by 2 bases, the J end by 3 bases, with 14 bases between. The CDR3 totals 16 residues. CDR1 and CDR2 (germline): KGHSH, LQKENI. The CDR3 reads CASSPMQALDNQPQHF. CDR3 DNA sequence: TGTGCCAGCTCACCAATGCAGGCTCTGGACAATCAGCCCCAGCATTTT.

The gene calls are TRBV6-1 and TRBJ2-6, with a weak D call TRBD1 (6 bases). The CDR3 consists of 16 residues. Germline assignment: CDR1 MNHNS and CDR2 SASEGT. The V and J ends lost 6 bases and 4 bases respectively, with 16 bases between them. This CDR3 reads CASRATDSLGANVLTF. The CDR3, as DNA: TGTGCCAGCAGGGCGACGGACAGTCTCGGGGCCAACGTCCTGACTTTC.

The table lists this clonotype with a few counts. This sequence joins TRBV7-9 and TRBJ2-2; D perhaps matches TRBD2 (5 bases). This CDR3 region has 14 residues. Germline V gene lookup returns CDR1 SEHNR and CDR2 FQNEAQ (reference sequence). The V gene lost 5 bases and the J gene lost 6 bases, with 13 bases spanning the gap. DNA for the CDR3: TGTGCCAGCAGCCCTCCATTGCGGGCCGGGGAGCTGTTTTTT. Residues: CASSPPLRAGELFF.

This clonotype appeared many times. This rearrangement joins TRBV6-1 to TRBJ1-2, with a possible D match to TRBD1 (6 bases). Deletions cut 5 bases from V and 4 bases from J, with 26 bases between. CDR3 length: 18 amino acids. Germline CDR1 and CDR2: MNHNS and SASEGT. The CDR3 bases are TGTGCCAGCAGTCCCCCCCGTTACAGGGCCCGCAACATCTATGGCTACACCTTC. Its translation is CASSPPRYRARNIYGYTF.

As to this clonotype: Given a much more abundant clone one base away, this may be a read error. The chain employs TRBV5-1 and TRBJ2-2; 7 nucleotides align to TRBD1. Per the germline V gene, CDR1 is SGHRS and CDR2 is YFSETQ. The CDR3 is made up of 13 amino acids. CDR3 sequence reads: CASRQGVAGELSF. CDR3 DNA: TGCGCCAGCAGGCAGGGGGTCGCCGGGGAGCTGTCTTTT.

About this clonotype: This sequence may be a read error, since a much larger clone differs from it by one base. In DNA form, the CDR3 reads TGTGCCAGTGGACAGGCCTACGAGCAGTACTTC. Amino acid sequence: CASGQAYEQYF. The chain employs TRBV19 and TRBJ2-7; 7 bases fit TRBD1. Germline values: CDR1 LNHDA, CDR2 SQIVND (reference sequence). The CDR3 loop spans 11 amino acids. J was trimmed by 2 bases and V by 8 bases; bases with no gene match: 0. Using reference TRBV19 and TRBJ2-7 for the parts outside the CDR3, the full variable domain is DGGITQSPKYLFRKEGQNVTLSCEQNLNHDAMYWYRQDPGQGLRLIYYSQIVNDFQKGDIAEGYSVSREKKESFPLTVTSAQKNPTAFYLCASGQAYEQYFGPGTRLTVT.